These 28 T cell receptor beta chains were all obtained from the same sample, sequenced in a study of control samples from healthy donors and cancer patients. Repertoires were generated with immunoSEQ multiplex PCR, while TCRdb's copy carries only in-frame clones and drops some. This table has 95,000 to 100,000 clones, roughly 89% appearing once. The sequenced sample was blood. The source of these receptors is a man aged 30 to 39 in good health.

The chain joins TRBV7-8 to TRBJ1-1; 9 bases fit TRBD1. CDR3 size: 15 residues. Losses at the gene ends were 4 bases for V and 10 bases for J; bases not matched to a gene: 13. Per the germline V gene, CDR1 is SGHVS and CDR2 is FQNEAQ. CDR3 DNA: TGTGCCAGCAGCTCGGGCCTCGGACAGGGGAAGGGAGCTTTCTTT. Translation gives CASSSGLGQGKGAFF.

This clone was seen a single time. The chain joins TRBV19 to TRBJ1-5, with 7 nucleotides matching TRBD1. Germline trimming cut 4 bases from V and 0 bases from J; bases unmatched to any gene: 9. From germline, CDR1 is LNHDA and CDR2 SQIVND (reference sequence). The CDR3 sequence is 17 residues long. CDR3 residues: CASSTNRDRVSNQPQHF. DNA for the CDR3: TGTGCCAGTAGTACGAACAGAGACAGGGTTAGCAATCAGCCCCAGCATTTT.

The chain employs TRBV28 and TRBJ2-7; unclear D gene. V lost 6 bases, J lost 2 bases, and 17 bases lay in between. Germline CDR1 and CDR2: MDHEN and SYDVKM. The CDR3 spans 15 residues. The CDR3 here is CASSPPPLQTYEQYF. In nucleotides, the CDR3 is TGTGCCAGCAGCCCCCCTCCGCTCCAAACCTACGAGCAGTACTTC.

J is TRBJ2-1 and V is TRBV15; D perhaps matches TRBD1 (5 bases). V shed 0 bases and J shed 4 bases, with 10 bases lying between them. CDR3 length equals 15 residues. CDR1 and CDR2 (germline): LNHNV, YYDKDF (reference sequence). The CDR3: CATSRDLQEYNEQFF. The CDR3 DNA sequence: TGTGCCACCAGCAGAGACTTACAGGAATACAATGAGCAGTTCTTC.

This clone was counted between two and nine times. As DNA, the CDR3 is TGTGCCAGCAGTGAAGGAAACGGGGGAAATGAGCAGTTCTTC. The encoded protein is CASSEGNGGNEQFF. The chain uses TRBV6-4 and TRBJ2-1; a possible D gene is TRBD2 (6 bases). The CDR3 covers 14 residues. Germline CDR1 MRHNA, CDR2 SNTAGT. V dropped 3 bases and J dropped 7 bases, with 13 bases sitting between them.

The chain links TRBV5-4 to TRBJ2-1, with D perhaps TRBD1 (6 bases). V was cut by 0 bases and J by 4 bases, with 8 bases left in between. CDR1 is SGHNT, CDR2 YYREEE, per germline (reference sequence). The CDR3 spans 14 residues. The CDR3 sequence: CASSLGQGYNEQFF. CDR3 DNA: TGTGCCAGCAGCTTGGGGCAGGGGTACAATGAGCAGTTCTTC.

J is TRBJ2-7 and V is TRBV9; TRBD2 matches at 10 bases. V gave up 1 base and J gave up 1 base; unmatched junction bases: 5. The CDR3 has 16 residues. Germline V gene lookup returns CDR1 SGDLS and CDR2 YYNGEE. This CDR3 is CASSVTRAGGSYEQYF. The CDR3 region has the DNA TGTGCCAGCAGCGTAACCCGAGCGGGAGGGTCCTACGAGCAGTACTTC.

The rearrangement links TRBV15 to TRBJ1-2; D may be TRBD1 (5 bases). Trimming left V 1 base short and J 2 bases short, with 11 bases between. Germline CDR1 reads LNHNV; CDR2 reads YYDKDF (reference sequence). The CDR3 has 15 amino acids. DNA for the CDR3: TGTGCCACCAGCAGAGGGGGGACCTACAACTATGGCTACACCTTC. Its protein is CATSRGGTYNYGYTF.

This clone was seen a handful of times. The chain is built from TRBV7-3 and TRBJ2-2, with D hard to call. Trimming removed 2 bases at V and 7 bases at J, with 8 bases between. This CDR3 has 13 amino acids. Germline-derived CDR1 and CDR2 are SGHTA and FQGTGA. CDR3 region: CASSLGLGGELFF. CDR3 coding DNA: TGTGCCAGCAGCTTAGGATTGGGCGGGGAGCTGTTTTTT.

The rearrangement uses TRBV6-5 and TRBJ2-7, with a weak D call TRBD1 (6 bases). CDR1 is MNHEY, CDR2 SVGAGI, per germline. Trimming cost V 1 base and J 1 base, with 11 bases left between them. CDR3 length: 15 residues. CDR3 protein: CASSYLGTLSYEQYF. The CDR3 DNA reads as TGTGCCAGCAGTTACTTGGGGACATTATCCTACGAGCAGTACTTC.

V is TRBV10-3 and J is TRBJ2-3; TRBD2 agrees at 8 bases. CDR1 ENHRY and CDR2 SYGVKD come from the germline V gene. Trimming took 4 bases from V and 2 from J; bases not matched to a gene: 8. The CDR3 consists of 16 residues. CDR3 loop: CAISGLGAGVTDTQYF. The CDR3 DNA follows: TGTGCCATCAGTGGGCTGGGAGCGGGGGTCACAGATACGCAGTATTTT.

The chain joins TRBV6-2 or TRBV6-3 to TRBJ2-3; D may correspond to TRBD1 or TRBD2 (5 bases each). The CDR3 length is 16 residues. Per germline, CDR1 MNHEY and CDR2 SVGEGT. V dropped 0 bases and J dropped 6 bases, with 16 bases sitting between them. The CDR3 protein is CASSYSRDRYSDTQYF. In nucleotides, the CDR3 is TGTGCCAGCAGTTACTCCCGGGACCGCTATTCGGATACGCAGTATTTT.

CDR3 loop: CASSEMGGGGGQGSYEQYF. The CDR3 coding sequence is TGTGCCAGCAGTGAAATGGGCGGGGGAGGGGGACAGGGGAGCTACGAGCAGTACTTC. The J gene is TRBJ2-7, the V gene TRBV6-1; 10 bases match TRBD1. With V trimmed by 2 bases and J by 3 bases, 16 bases remained unmatched. The CDR3 spans 19 residues. CDR1 is MNHNS, CDR2 SASEGT, per germline.

The V call is TRBV6-5, the J call TRBJ2-5; 11 nucleotides match TRBD2. The CDR3 loop spans 15 amino acids. Germline trimming cut 4 bases from V and 5 bases from J; bases unmatched to any gene: 6. The germline gives CDR1 MNHEY, CDR2 SVGAGI. CDR3 DNA: TGTGCCAGCAGTTTAATAGCGGGGGGGAGCGAGACCCAGTACTTC. It is translated as CASSLIAGGSETQYF.

The chain combines TRBV2 with TRBJ1-2; no reliable D call. CDR1 SNHLY and CDR2 FYNNEI come from the germline V gene. The CDR3 extends over 17 amino acids. The ends were cut back, 1 base at V and 4 bases at J, with 19 bases in the middle. DNA of the CDR3: TGTGCCAGCAGTGAAGTGATGGCGGATCGCCTAGTCTATGGCTACACCTTC. It specifies CASSEVMADRLVYGYTF.

The rearrangement uses TRBV27 and TRBJ2-2; 9 bases line up with TRBD1. CDR1 and CDR2 (germline): MNHEY, SMNVEV (reference sequence). The CDR3 totals 17 residues. J lost 4 bases, V lost 2 bases, and 8 bases had no gene match. CDR3 sequence: CASSLGDRGGFTGELFF. The DNA for the CDR3 is TGTGCCAGCAGTTTAGGTGACAGGGGGGGATTCACCGGGGAGCTGTTTTTT.

The genes are TRBV3-1 (or the pseudogene TRBV3-2) and TRBJ2-7; 8 nucleotides line up with TRBD2. Germline V gives CDR1 LGHDT, CDR2 YNNKEL (reference sequence). Germline trimming cut 3 bases from V and 2 bases from J; bases unmatched to any gene: 3. The CDR3 sequence is 14 residues long. CDR3 bases: TGTGCCAGCAGCCATCTAGCGGGTACCTACGAGCAGTACTTC. Its protein is CASSHLAGTYEQYF.

V gene TRBV7-9 combines with J gene TRBJ1-2, with D possibly matching TRBD1 (6 bases). The germline V gene encodes CDR1 SEHNR and CDR2 FQNEAQ (reference sequence). V lost 5 bases and J 4 bases, leaving 11 bases between the germline ends. The CDR3 is 13 residues long. The CDR3 DNA follows: TGTGCCAGCAGCCCCACAGGGTCCTATGGCTACACCTTC. Amino acid sequence: CASSPTGSYGYTF.

This rearrangement joins TRBV5-6 to TRBJ2-1, with TRBD2 matching over 11 bases. The CDR3 is 17 residues long. CDR1 is SGHDT, CDR2 YYEEEE, per germline. The V and J ends lost 0 bases and 6 bases, in that order; junction bases with no gene match: 8. This CDR3 reads CASSLVLAGGWGNEQFF. CDR3 nucleotides: TGTGCCAGCAGCTTGGTTTTAGCGGGAGGGTGGGGCAATGAGCAGTTCTTC.

A single count supports this clone. This chain links TRBV4-1 with TRBJ1-2; D possibly corresponds to TRBD1 (6 bases). Per germline, CDR1 MGHRA and CDR2 YSYEKL. V lost 1 base, J lost 4 bases, and 22 bases lay in between. The CDR3 is 18 residues long. The CDR3 nucleotides read TGCGCCAGCAGCCAAGTTTTCGGCCGGGACACGGACCTCTATGGCTACACCTTC. As protein: CASSQVFGRDTDLYGYTF.

The chain uses TRBV9 and TRBJ1-4, with D perhaps TRBD1 (6 bases). The V and J ends lost 0 bases and 3 bases respectively, with 12 bases between them. The CDR3 contains 16 residues. Germline V CDR1 and CDR2: SGDLS, YYNGEE. The CDR3 coding sequence is TGTGCCAGCAGCGTAGGACAGTGGGGGCCTAATGAAAAACTGTTTTTT. Its translation is CASSVGQWGPNEKLFF.

The gene calls are TRBV5-5 and TRBJ2-5; tentatively, D is TRBD1 (5 bases). The CDR3 runs 17 residues. Trimming removed 0 bases from V and 5 bases from J, with 20 bases in between. Germline CDR1 SGHKS, CDR2 YYEKEE (reference sequence). The CDR3 reads CASSLAQVSRVGETQYF. CDR3 nucleotide sequence: TGTGCCAGCAGCTTGGCCCAGGTCAGCAGGGTGGGGGAGACCCAGTACTTC.

In its sample, this clone was seen once. V and J are TRBV2 and TRBJ2-4; 12 nucleotides agree with TRBD2. Germline CDR1 and CDR2: SNHLY and FYNNEI. V lost 8 bases, J lost 11 bases, and 10 bases stayed unmatched. This CDR3 is 14 amino acids long. The DNA of the CDR3 is TGTGCCAGCGGATTGGGACTAGCGGGCAACTTTCAGTACTTC. This translates into CASGLGLAGNFQYF.

CDR3 in amino acids: CASSQRGGYRGGSYNEQFF. The CDR3, as DNA: TGCGCCAGCAGCCAAAGGGGGGGTTACAGGGGAGGGTCCTACAATGAGCAGTTCTTC. The gene calls are TRBV4-1 and TRBJ2-1; D tentatively fits TRBD1 or TRBD2 (7 bases each). Trimming took 2 bases from V and 1 from J, leaving 21 bases between them. CDR1 MGHRA and CDR2 YSYEKL come from the germline V gene. The CDR3 has 19 amino acids.

The chain couples TRBV7-2 to TRBJ2-7; 9 bases fit TRBD1. Germline assignment: CDR1 SGHTA and CDR2 FQGNSA. The V and J ends lost 5 bases and 3 bases, in that order; junction bases with no gene match: 17. The CDR3 covers 18 residues. The CDR3 reads CASSAGTGTEAGFYEQYF. The CDR3 coding sequence is TGTGCCAGCAGCGCCGGGACAGGGACCGAGGCGGGATTCTACGAGCAGTACTTC.

This clone showed up just once. This chain connects TRBV18 to TRBJ1-2; possible D gene TRBD1, 5 bases. V was clipped by 3 bases and J by 4 bases, with 12 bases between them. The CDR3 has 14 amino acids. Germline V gene sequence: CDR1 KGHSH, CDR2 LQKENI. This CDR3 reads CASSPPTGTYGYTF. The CDR3 DNA reads as TGTGCCAGCTCACCCCCCACCGGGACCTATGGCTACACCTTC.

This chain connects TRBV4-1 to TRBJ2-1; D tentatively fits TRBD1 or TRBD2 (5 bases each). Trimming cost V 1 base and J 0 bases, with 10 bases left between them. The CDR3 sequence is 16 residues long. Per germline, CDR1 MGHRA and CDR2 YSYEKL. In DNA form, the CDR3 reads TGCGCCAGCAGCCAAGTGGGACCGAGCTCCTACAATGAGCAGTTCTTC. It is translated as CASSQVGPSSYNEQFF.

A few counts support this clone. Additional DNA sequences in this sample encode the identical CDR3. The chain has TRBV9 and TRBJ2-3; D is unresolved. The CDR3 spans 13 residues. Germline CDR1 and CDR2: SGDLS and YYNGEE. V lost 4 bases to trimming and J lost 1 base, with 7 bases between them. In nucleotides, the CDR3 is TGTGCCAGCAGCCCCTCACGCACAGATACGCAGTATTTT. Protein sequence: CASSPSRTDTQYF. Complete variable domain (other parts from reference TRBV9 and TRBJ2-3): DSGVTQTPKHLITATGQRVTLRCSPRSGDLSVYWYQQSLDQGLQFLIQYYNGEERAKGNILERFSAQQFPDLHSELNLSSLELGDSALYFCASSPSRTDTQYFGPGTRLTVL.